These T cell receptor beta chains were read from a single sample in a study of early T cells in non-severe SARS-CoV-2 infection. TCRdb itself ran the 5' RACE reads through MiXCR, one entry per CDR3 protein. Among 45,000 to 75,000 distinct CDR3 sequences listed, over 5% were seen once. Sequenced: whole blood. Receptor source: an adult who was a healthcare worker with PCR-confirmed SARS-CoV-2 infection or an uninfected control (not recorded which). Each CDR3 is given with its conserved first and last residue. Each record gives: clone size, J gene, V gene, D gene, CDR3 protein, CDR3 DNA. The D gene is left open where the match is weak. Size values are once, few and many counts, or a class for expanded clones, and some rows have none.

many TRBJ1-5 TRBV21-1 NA CASSKEGTGYSNQPQHF TGTGCCAGCAGCAAAGAAGGCACAGGTTATAGCAATCAGCCCCAGCATTTT
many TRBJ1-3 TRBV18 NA CASSRDVAIVGNTIYF TGTGCCAGCTCACGCGACGTCGCCATCGTTGGAAACACCATATATTTT
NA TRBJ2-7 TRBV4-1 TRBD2 CASSQILAGDYEQYF TGCGCCAGCAGCCAAATACTAGCGGGAGACTACGAGCAGTACTTC
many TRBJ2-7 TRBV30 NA CAWSVPGGSSEQYF TGTGCCTGGAGTGTACCAGGCGGGTCTTCCGAGCAGTACTTC
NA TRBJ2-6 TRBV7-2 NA CASSLVGSGANVLTF TGTGCCAGCAGCTTAGTAGGGTCTGGGGCCAACGTCCTGACTTTC
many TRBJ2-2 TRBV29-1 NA CSVEWYSSANTGELFF TGCAGCGTTGAATGGTATAGCTCCGCCAACACCGGGGAGCTGTTTTTT
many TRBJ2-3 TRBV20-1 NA CSARGVASGTDTQYF TGCAGTGCTAGAGGGGTGGCTAGCGGCACAGATACGCAGTATTTT
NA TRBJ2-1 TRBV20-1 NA CSAVIVPLRSNEQFF TGCAGTGCCGTAATAGTCCCCCTACGGAGCAATGAGCAGTTCTTC
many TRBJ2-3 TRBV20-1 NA CSARDPIGGSTSDTQYF TGCAGTGCTAGAGATCCCATTGGGGGGAGTACCTCAGATACGCAGTATTTT
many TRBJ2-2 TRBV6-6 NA CASSSGNTGELFF TGTGCCAGCAGTTCAGGGAACACCGGGGAGCTGTTTTTT
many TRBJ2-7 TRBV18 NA CASSARTGGAGEQYF TGTGCCAGCTCGGCTCGTACGGGGGGCGCGGGGGAGCAGTACTTC
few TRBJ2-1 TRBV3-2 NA CASSQATGGYNEQFF TGTGCCAGCAGCCAAGCGACAGGGGGCTACAATGAGCAGTTCTTC
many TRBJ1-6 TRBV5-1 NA CASSLVRTANSPLHF TGCGCCAGCAGCTTAGTCAGGACGGCGAATTCACCCCTCCACTTT
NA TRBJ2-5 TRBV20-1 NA CSARDGDSGEETQYF TGCAGTGCTAGAGATGGAGATTCGGGGGAAGAGACCCAGTACTTC
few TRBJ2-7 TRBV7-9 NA CASSLRTGPRVEQYF TGTGCCAGCAGCCTAAGAACGGGGCCGCGGGTCGAGCAGTACTTC
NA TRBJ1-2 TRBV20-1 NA CSARVAATNYGYTF TGCAGTGCTAGAGTGGCAGCTACTAACTATGGCTACACCTTC
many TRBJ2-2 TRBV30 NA CAWDADRLAGELFF TGTGCCTGGGACGCCGACAGGCTCGCCGGGGAGCTGTTTTTT
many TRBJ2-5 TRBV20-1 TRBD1 CSAKGQGTTSRQETQYF TGCAGTGCTAAGGGACAGGGCACAACAAGTCGCCAAGAGACCCAGTACTTC
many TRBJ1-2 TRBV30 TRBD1 CAWSAGGIYGYTF TGTGCCTGGAGTGCAGGGGGCATCTATGGCTACACCTTC
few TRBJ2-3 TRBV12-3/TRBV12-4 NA CASSQREVGDTQYF TGTGCCAGCAGTCAGCGAGAGGTAGGGGATACGCAGTATTTT
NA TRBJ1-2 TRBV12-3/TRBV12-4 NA CASSPGAAHGYTF TGTGCCAGCAGTCCAGGGGCCGCGCATGGCTACACCTTC
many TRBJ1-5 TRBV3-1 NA CASSLQAGRQPQHF TGTGCCAGCAGCCTGCAAGCAGGGAGGCAGCCCCAGCATTTT
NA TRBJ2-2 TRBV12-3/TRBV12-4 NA CASTFGGPNNGELFF TGTGCCAGCACCTTCGGAGGGCCAAACAACGGGGAGCTGTTTTTT
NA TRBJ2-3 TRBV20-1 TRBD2 CSARDSGHSTDTQYF TGCAGTGCTAGAGATAGCGGGCATAGCACAGATACGCAGTATTTT
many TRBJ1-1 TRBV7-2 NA CATRGREDTEAFF TGTGCCACCAGGGGCAGGGAGGACACTGAAGCTTTCTTT
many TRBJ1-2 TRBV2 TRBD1 CASSDPVRDRSYGYTF TGTGCCAGCAGTGATCCAGTGAGGGACAGGTCCTATGGCTACACCTTC
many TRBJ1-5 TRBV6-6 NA CASSSKRTDHSNQPQHF TGTGCCAGCAGTTCAAAACGGACAGACCATAGCAATCAGCCCCAGCATTTT
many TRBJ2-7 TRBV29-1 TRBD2 CSVGLAGDVQYF TGCAGCGTTGGACTAGCGGGAGACGTGCAGTACTTC
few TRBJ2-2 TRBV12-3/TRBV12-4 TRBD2 CASSPSGGRAGELFF TGTGCCAGCAGTCCCAGCGGCGGGAGGGCCGGGGAGCTGTTTTTT
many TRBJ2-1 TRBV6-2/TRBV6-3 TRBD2 CASSPTSGGPLYNEQFF TGTGCCAGCAGCCCGACTAGCGGGGGGCCCCTTTACAATGAGCAGTTCTTC
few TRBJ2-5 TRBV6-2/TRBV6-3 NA CASSYGAIGETQYF TGTGCCAGCAGCTACGGAGCAATTGGAGAGACCCAGTACTTC
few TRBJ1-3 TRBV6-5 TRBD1 CASGGVGTDYFSGNTIYF TGTGCCAGCGGAGGGGTGGGGACAGATTATTTCTCTGGAAACACCATATATTTT
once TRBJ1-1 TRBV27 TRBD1 CASSPRTGLAEAFF TGTGCCAGCAGTCCTAGGACAGGGCTTGCTGAAGCTTTCTTT
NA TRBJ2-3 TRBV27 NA CASSFGGITDTQYF TGTGCCAGCAGTTTTGGAGGGATAACAGATACGCAGTATTTT
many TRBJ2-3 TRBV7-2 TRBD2 CASSLALGGGATDTQYF TGTGCCAGCAGCTTAGCGCTCGGCGGGGGGGCCACAGATACGCAGTATTTT
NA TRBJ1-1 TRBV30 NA CAWTSVDLFGVMNTEAFF TGTGCCTGGACGTCCGTCGACCTGTTCGGAGTAATGAACACTGAAGCTTTCTTT
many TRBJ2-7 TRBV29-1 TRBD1 CSVLPGQGSSYEQYF TGCAGCGTCCTACCGGGACAGGGGTCTTCCTACGAGCAGTACTTC
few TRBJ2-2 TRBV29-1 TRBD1 CSVWTGGTGELFF TGCAGCGTTTGGACAGGAGGTACCGGGGAGCTGTTTTTT
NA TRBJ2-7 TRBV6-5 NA CASSPGPGLNEQYF TGTGCCAGCAGTCCGGGACCGGGCCTTAATGAGCAGTACTTC
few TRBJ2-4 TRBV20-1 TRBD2 CSARDPSGRIAKNIQYF TGCAGTGCTAGAGATCCAAGCGGGAGAATAGCCAAAAACATTCAGTACTTC
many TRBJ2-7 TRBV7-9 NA CASSLDGEQYF TGTGCCAGCAGCTTGGACGGCGAGCAGTACTTC
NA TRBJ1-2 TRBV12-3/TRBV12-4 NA CASSFHPGQNYGYTF TGTGCCAGCAGTTTTCATCCAGGGCAGAACTATGGCTACACCTTC
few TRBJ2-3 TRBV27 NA CASSLWFAVDTQYF TGTGCCAGCAGTTTATGGTTTGCAGTAGATACGCAGTATTTT
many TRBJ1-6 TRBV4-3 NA CASSQGEDSNSPLHF TGCGCCAGCAGCCAAGGTGAAGACTCCAATTCACCCCTCCACTTT
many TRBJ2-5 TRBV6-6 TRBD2 CASRALRGRGGETQYF TGTGCCAGCAGAGCCCTACGGGGGAGGGGTGGGGAGACCCAGTACTTC
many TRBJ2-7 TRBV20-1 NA CSARDHPDYSYEQYF TGCAGTGCTAGAGATCATCCGGACTACTCCTACGAGCAGTACTTC
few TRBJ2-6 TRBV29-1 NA CSVVGANVLTF TGCAGCGTTGTAGGAGCCAACGTCCTGACTTTC
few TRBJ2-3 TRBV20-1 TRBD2 CSGELGLAADTQYF TGCAGCGGGGAGCTGGGGCTAGCGGCAGATACGCAGTATTTT